A single sample is the source of the 19 T cell receptor beta chains below, sequenced in a study of blood T cell repertoires in COVID-19. Sequencing used immunoSEQ multiplex PCR; TCRdb keeps in-frame clones, though not all of them. The table includes over 95,000 clones, around 89% detected once. The sample consisted of peripheral blood. These receptor sequences come from a human donor with acute or convalescent COVID-19. The donor label of this sample is uncertain.

The chain is built from TRBV18 and TRBJ1-5, with TRBD1 matching 8 bases. The germline V gene encodes CDR1 KGHSH and CDR2 LQKENI. The CDR3 contains 14 residues. J lost 3 bases, V lost 4 bases, and 2 bases had no gene match. CDR3 coding DNA: TGTGCCAGCTCACTGCAGGGGGCCAATCAGCCCCAGCATTTT. It codes for CASSLQGANQPQHF.

The sample holds a few counts of this clone. This chain links TRBV2 with TRBJ1-1; tentative D call: TRBD1 (6 bases). Trimming shortened V by 6 bases and J by 1 base, and 15 bases separated the two germline ends. Germline values: CDR1 SNHLY, CDR2 FYNNEI. The CDR3 contains 15 residues. The CDR3 is CASRGRTAQNTEAFF. For the CDR3, the DNA is TGTGCCAGCAGGGGCCGGACAGCGCAGAACACTGAAGCTTTCTTT.

The V call is TRBV9, the J call TRBJ2-6, with D unresolved. This CDR3 spans 15 amino acids. V was trimmed by 0 bases and J by 0 bases, leaving 4 bases between them. Per the germline V gene, CDR1 is SGDLS and CDR2 is YYNGEE. As DNA, the CDR3 is TGTGCCAGCAGCGTAGCGAGCTCTGGGGCCAACGTCCTGACTTTC. It encodes CASSVASSGANVLTF.

This chain joins TRBV30 and TRBJ1-2; 7 bases line up with TRBD1. V shed 3 bases, J shed 6 bases, and the junction held 10 bases outside the gene matches. Germline V lookup: CDR1 GTSNPN, CDR2 SVGIG (reference sequence). The CDR3 length is 14 residues. As DNA, the CDR3 is TGTGCCTGGAGAAAGGCAGGGGGTCATCATGGCTACACCTTC. This translates into CAWRKAGGHHGYTF.

V usage is TRBV4-2 and J usage is TRBJ2-1, with a weak D call TRBD1 (5 bases). Germline V CDR1 and CDR2: LGHNA, YNFKEQ. The CDR3 spans 15 residues. The V end lost 0 bases, the J end lost 9 bases, and 15 bases lay between the germline ends. The CDR3 loop is CASSQDQGWGAEQFF. The CDR3 DNA sequence: TGTGCCAGCAGCCAAGATCAGGGATGGGGTGCTGAGCAGTTCTTC.

The chain joins TRBV9 to TRBJ1-6; D unresolved. The V end lost 0 bases, the J end lost 6 bases, and 10 bases lay between the germline ends. Germline V gives CDR1 SGDLS, CDR2 YYNGEE. The CDR3 spans 15 residues. The DNA of the CDR3 is TGTGCCAGCAGCGTAGGAATAGATTTTAATTCACCCCTCCACTTT. Its translation: CASSVGIDFNSPLHF. The variable domain in full, completed from reference TRBV9 and TRBJ1-6, reads DSGVTQTPKHLITATGQRVTLRCSPRSGDLSVYWYQQSLDQGLQFLIQYYNGEERAKGNILERFSAQQFPDLHSELNLSSLELGDSALYFCASSVGIDFNSPLHFGNGTRLTVT.

The chain links TRBV7-9 to TRBJ1-1, with TRBD1 identical over 10 bases. Germline lookup yields CDR1 SEHNR and CDR2 FQNEAQ (reference sequence). V was clipped by 5 bases and J by 4 bases; unmatched bases: 4. The CDR3 contains 14 residues. CDR3: CASSARQGATEAFF. In nucleotides, the CDR3 is TGTGCCAGCAGCGCCCGACAGGGGGCCACTGAAGCTTTCTTT.

The chain couples TRBV4-1 to TRBJ1-1; TRBD1 matches 7 bases. This CDR3 has 15 residues. Trimming at V came to 1 base and at J to 1 base, leaving 3 bases not matched to a gene. CDR1 is MGHRA, CDR2 YSYEKL, per germline. CDR3: CASSQGDSWNTEAFF. For the CDR3, the DNA is TGCGCCAGCAGCCAAGGGGACAGTTGGAACACTGAAGCTTTCTTT.

The chain links TRBV7-2 to TRBJ1-4; D unclear. Trimming removed 2 bases from V and 7 bases from J, with 20 bases in between. CDR1 SGHTA and CDR2 FQGNSA come from the germline V gene. This CDR3 region has 17 residues. The CDR3 region has the DNA TGTGCCAGCAGCTTAAAAGCTTTAGGGTTACGGGGTGAAAAACTGTTTTTT. Translating it yields CASSLKALGLRGEKLFF.

This CDR3 reads CAWSFSDTKTQYF. The CDR3, as DNA: TGTGCCTGGAGTTTCTCGGACACAAAGACCCAGTACTTC. The V call is TRBV30, the J call TRBJ2-5, with D possibly being TRBD1 (5 bases). This CDR3 is built from 13 residues. Between the trimmed V and J ends, which lost 2 bases and 6 bases, there was a span of 13 bases. From germline, CDR1 is GTSNPN and CDR2 SVGIG (reference sequence).

In regard to this clone: Mismatch with germline at one junction end may stem from a read error. The chain carries TRBV27 and TRBJ1-4; 8 nucleotides agree with TRBD1. There are 13 residues in the CDR3. Per the germline V gene, CDR1 is MNHEY and CDR2 is SMNVEV (reference sequence). The CDR3: CASTDRANEKLFF. The CDR3 DNA reads as TGTGCCAGCACGGACAGGGCTAACGAAAAACTGTTTTTT. Complete variable domain (other parts from reference TRBV27 and TRBJ1-4): EAQVTQNPRYLITVTGKKLTVTCSQNMNHEYMSWYRQDPGLGLRQIYYSMNVEVTDKGDVPEGYKVSRKEKRNFPLILESPSPNQTSLYFCASTDRANEKLFFGSGTQLSVL.

The chain employs TRBV3-1 (or the pseudogene TRBV3-2) and TRBJ2-1; 8 nucleotides line up with TRBD2. This CDR3 comprises 16 residues. J lost 0 bases, V lost 1 base, and 2 bases had no gene match. From germline, CDR1 is LGHDT and CDR2 YNNKEL (reference sequence). The CDR3 coding sequence is TGTGCCAGCAGCCAAGTCGGGGGGGGCTCCTACAATGAGCAGTTCTTC. Amino acids: CASSQVGGGSYNEQFF.

The chain has TRBV2 and TRBJ2-7; maybe TRBD1 (5 bases). V lost 5 bases to trimming and J lost 3 bases, with 8 bases between them. CDR3 length equals 12 residues. CDR1 and CDR2 (germline): SNHLY, FYNNEI. In DNA, the CDR3 is TGTGCCAGCAGTACTCAGGGCTACGAGCAGTACTTC. This translates into CASSTQGYEQYF.

The J gene is TRBJ1-2, the V gene TRBV7-2, with a tentative D call TRBD1 (6 bases). The germline V and J ends were trimmed by 4 bases and 3 bases, with 12 bases remaining between them. From germline, CDR1 is SGHTA and CDR2 FQGNSA. The CDR3 spans 14 residues. CDR3 sequence (DNA): TGTGCCAGCAGCTCCATCTCAGGGGACTATGGCTACACCTTC. Its translation is CASSSISGDYGYTF.

This sequence joins TRBV6-2 or TRBV6-3 and TRBJ2-5, with 16 bases matching TRBD2. V lost 6 bases, J lost 5 bases, and 6 bases stayed unmatched. This CDR3 is built from 16 residues. Germline CDR1 MNHEY, CDR2 SVGEGT. CDR3 region: CASSQPGLAGGETQYF. CDR3 nucleotides: TGTGCCAGCAGCCAACCGGGACTAGCGGGGGGGGAGACCCAGTACTTC.

Here the CDR3 DNA reads TGTGCCAGTAGTATTGTCTATCAGCCCCAGCATTTT. This codes for CASSIVYQPQHF. This chain connects TRBV19 to TRBJ1-5; D unresolved. The germline V gene has CDR1 LNHDA and CDR2 SQIVND (reference sequence). Trimming cost V 3 bases and J 5 bases, with 5 bases left between them. There are 12 residues in the CDR3.

The chain joins TRBV7-9 to TRBJ2-3; 7 nucleotides align to TRBD2. Looked up from germline, CDR1 is SEHNR and CDR2 is FQNEAQ (reference sequence). The V and J ends lost 5 bases and 1 base, in that order; junction bases with no gene match: 3. The CDR3 extends over 14 amino acids. CDR3 amino acids: CASSPTSGTDTQYF. DNA for the CDR3: TGTGCCAGCAGCCCTACTAGCGGCACAGATACGCAGTATTTT.

The V and J genes are TRBV6-5 and TRBJ2-7, with unresolved D. Per the germline V gene, CDR1 is MNHEY and CDR2 is SVGAGI. The V gene lost 2 bases and the J gene lost 6 bases, with 5 bases spanning the gap. CDR3 length equals 11 residues. CDR3 in amino acids: CASSYGPEQYF. The CDR3 region has the DNA TGTGCCAGCAGTTACGGCCCCGAGCAGTACTTC.

This clone was seen more than once but under ten times. The chain carries TRBV18 and TRBJ2-2; the D gene is possibly TRBD1 (6 bases). Germline V gene lookup returns CDR1 KGHSH and CDR2 LQKENI. The CDR3 sequence is 12 residues long. Trimming took off 6 bases at V and 12 bases at J, with 14 bases between the two ends. The CDR3 reads CASSSGAGKLFF. CDR3 DNA: TGTGCCAGCTCGTCAGGGGCAGGGAAGCTGTTTTTT.